This T cell receptor beta chain was sequenced during a study of cytomegalovirus exposure and HLA in healthy donors. Findings and limits, study-wide: A later analysis appeared to link common viral pathogens to several of the most significant clusters. TRBV6-2, TRBV6-3 and some other V segments were excluded as indistinguishable.

PCR involved 60 Vbeta and 13 Jbeta primers. Libraries were prepared by immunoSEQ multiplex PCR; TCRdb keeps only in-frame clonotypes and omits some of them. The table lists 120,000 or so clones, about 80% of them singletons. Of note for this clone: Its antigen is not identified.

Trimming shortened V by 0 bases and J by 4 bases, and 9 bases separated the two germline ends. The germline gives CDR1 SGHTA, CDR2 FQGNSA. This CDR3 has 14 amino acids. This TCR came from a woman between 35 and 50 years old in good health and CMV-seropositive. This rearrangement joins TRBV7-2 to TRBJ1-1; D possibly corresponds to TRBD1 (5 bases). The sequenced sample consisted of PBMCs. The CDR3 nucleotides read TGTGCCAGCAGCTTAGCGGTCAGGGTCACTGAAGCTTTCTTT. Protein sequence: CASSLAVRVTEAFF.